This TCR beta chain was captured in a study of cytomegalovirus exposure and HLA in healthy donors. PCR was performed using 60 Vbeta and 13 Jbeta primers. The table came from immunoSEQ multiplex PCR; TCRdb's copy has only in-frame clones and leaves some out. The sample lists 150,000 or so clones; 70% to 90% were seen once. V lost 4 bases, J lost 10 bases, and 9 bases stayed unmatched. Germline V gene lookup returns CDR1 MNHNS and CDR2 SASEGT. The CDR3 contains 16 residues. This sequence joins TRBV6-1 and TRBJ1-6; TRBD1 matches 11 bases. The sample consisted of PBMCs. This receptor was identified in a man between 18 and 35 years old in good health and CMV-seropositive. The CDR3 here is CASSAEAGTGGSPLHF. The CDR3 DNA reads as TGTGCCAGCAGTGCAGAAGCCGGGACAGGGGGATCACCCCTCCACTTT.